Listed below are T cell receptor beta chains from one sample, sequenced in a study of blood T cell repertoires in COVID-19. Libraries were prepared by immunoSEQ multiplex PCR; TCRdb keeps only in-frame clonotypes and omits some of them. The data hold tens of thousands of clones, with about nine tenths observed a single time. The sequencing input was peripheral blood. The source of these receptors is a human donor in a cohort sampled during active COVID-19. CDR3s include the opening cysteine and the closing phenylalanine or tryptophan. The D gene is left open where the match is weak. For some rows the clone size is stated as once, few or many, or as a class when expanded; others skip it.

CDR3 protein: CASPGQGPTDTQYF; CDR3 DNA: TGTGCCAGCCCCGGACAGGGACCCACAGATACGCAGTATTTT; clone size: medium-sized; J gene: TRBJ2-3; D gene: TRBD1; V gene: TRBV5-5
CDR3 protein: CASSSRAGASTDTQYF; CDR3 DNA: TGTGCCAGCAGCTCGAGAGCGGGAGCAAGCACAGATACGCAGTATTTT; clone size: .; J gene: TRBJ2-3; D gene: TRBD2; V gene: TRBV7-2
CDR3 protein: CSAQGQTNYGYTF; CDR3 DNA: TGCAGCGCCCAAGGACAGACTAACTATGGCTACACCTTC; clone size: once; J gene: TRBJ1-2; D gene: .; V gene: TRBV29-1
CDR3 protein: CASSLEGQGADTQYF; CDR3 DNA: TGCGCCAGCAGCTTGGAGGGACAGGGCGCAGATACGCAGTATTTT; clone size: .; J gene: TRBJ2-3; D gene: TRBD1; V gene: TRBV5-1
CDR3 protein: CASSFQGGPEQYF; CDR3 DNA: TGTGCCAGCAGTTTTCAGGGAGGTCCCGAGCAGTACTTC; clone size: .; J gene: TRBJ2-7; D gene: .; V gene: TRBV27
CDR3 protein: CSVARANTEAFF; CDR3 DNA: TGCAGCGTTGCCAGGGCGAACACTGAAGCTTTCTTT; clone size: .; J gene: TRBJ1-1; D gene: .; V gene: TRBV29-1
CDR3 protein: CASSLRANTEAFF; CDR3 DNA: TGTGCCAGCAGCTTACGCGCGAACACTGAAGCTTTCTTT; clone size: once; J gene: TRBJ1-1; D gene: .; V gene: TRBV11-2
CDR3 protein: CASSLWGQGRISGNTIYF; CDR3 DNA: TGTGCCAGCAGTTTATGGGGGCAGGGTCGAATCTCTGGAAACACCATATATTTT; clone size: .; J gene: TRBJ1-3; D gene: .; V gene: TRBV27
CDR3 protein: CASSMGQSTDTQYF; CDR3 DNA: TGCGCCAGCAGCATGGGACAGTCCACAGATACGCAGTATTTT; clone size: once; J gene: TRBJ2-3; D gene: TRBD1; V gene: TRBV5-1
CDR3 protein: CASSLLTDTQYF; CDR3 DNA: TGTGCCAGCAGTCTCCTCACAGATACGCAGTATTTT; clone size: .; J gene: TRBJ2-3; D gene: .; V gene: TRBV28
CDR3 protein: CASSTGHPEWFF; CDR3 DNA: TGTGCCAGCAGCACGGGACACCCCGAGTGGTTCTTC; clone size: .; J gene: TRBJ2-1; D gene: .; V gene: TRBV6-5
CDR3 protein: CATSGNSPEAFF; CDR3 DNA: TGTGCCACCAGTGGAAACAGCCCAGAAGCTTTCTTT; clone size: .; J gene: TRBJ1-1; D gene: .; V gene: TRBV24-1
CDR3 protein: CASSLGGQGVQETQYF; CDR3 DNA: TGTGCCAGCAGCTTGGGCGGTCAGGGGGTCCAAGAGACCCAGTACTTC; clone size: .; J gene: TRBJ2-5; D gene: TRBD1; V gene: TRBV5-5
CDR3 protein: CASSLQGASAETQYF; CDR3 DNA: TGTGCCAGCAGCTTACAGGGGGCGTCTGCGGAGACCCAGTACTTC; clone size: .; J gene: TRBJ2-5; D gene: TRBD1; V gene: TRBV7-3
CDR3 protein: CASSAGTGGIQPQHF; CDR3 DNA: TGTGCCAGCAGCGCAGGGACAGGGGGGATTCAGCCCCAGCATTTT; clone size: .; J gene: TRBJ1-5; D gene: TRBD1; V gene: TRBV9
CDR3 protein: CASSIAGGGNQPQHF; CDR3 DNA: TGTGCCAGTAGTATTGCAGGGGGCGGGAATCAGCCCCAGCATTTT; clone size: .; J gene: TRBJ1-5; D gene: TRBD1; V gene: TRBV19
CDR3 protein: CATAETNRDRAIEAFF; CDR3 DNA: TGTGCCACCGCCGAAACAAACCGGGACAGGGCTATTGAAGCTTTCTTT; clone size: .; J gene: TRBJ1-1; D gene: TRBD1; V gene: TRBV7-8
CDR3 protein: CASIKQGNQPQHF; CDR3 DNA: TGTGCCAGCATCAAACAGGGCAATCAGCCCCAGCATTTT; clone size: .; J gene: TRBJ1-5; D gene: .; V gene: TRBV28
CDR3 protein: CASSPDEGQPQHF; CDR3 DNA: TGTGCCAGCAGCCCAGATGAGGGTCAGCCCCAGCATTTT; clone size: few; J gene: TRBJ1-5; D gene: .; V gene: TRBV5-4
CDR3 protein: CASSLFAGVGTGELFF; CDR3 DNA: TGCGCCAGCAGCTTATTTGCGGGAGTGGGGACCGGGGAGCTGTTTTTT; clone size: .; J gene: TRBJ2-2; D gene: TRBD2; V gene: TRBV5-1
CDR3 protein: CASSYSLAETGELFF; CDR3 DNA: TGTGCCAGCAGTTACTCGCTTGCGGAGACCGGGGAGCTGTTTTTT; clone size: .; J gene: TRBJ2-2; D gene: .; V gene: TRBV6-5
CDR3 protein: CAISRQPGQGYEQYF; CDR3 DNA: TGTGCCATCAGCCGTCAGCCGGGACAGGGGTACGAGCAGTACTTC; clone size: .; J gene: TRBJ2-7; D gene: TRBD1; V gene: TRBV10-3
CDR3 protein: CASSETPDRGREKLFF; CDR3 DNA: TGTGCCAGCAGTGAAACTCCGGACAGGGGGCGGGAAAAACTGTTTTTT; clone size: .; J gene: TRBJ1-4; D gene: TRBD1; V gene: TRBV6-1
CDR3 protein: CASSQGTSGIWETQYF; CDR3 DNA: TGTGCCAGCAGCCAAGGGACTAGCGGGATTTGGGAGACCCAGTACTTC; clone size: .; J gene: TRBJ2-5; D gene: TRBD2; V gene: TRBV4-2
CDR3 protein: CATSGQKGETQYF; CDR3 DNA: TGTGCCACCAGTGGGCAAAAGGGGGAGACCCAGTACTTC; clone size: .; J gene: TRBJ2-5; D gene: .; V gene: TRBV24-1
CDR3 protein: CASSQGGLLADTQYF; CDR3 DNA: TGCGCCAGCAGCCAAGGGGGTCTGCTAGCGGATACGCAGTATTTT; clone size: .; J gene: TRBJ2-3; D gene: .; V gene: TRBV4-3
CDR3 protein: CASSVEGRGETQYF; CDR3 DNA: TGTGCCAGCAGCGTAGAAGGAAGGGGTGAGACCCAGTACTTC; clone size: .; J gene: TRBJ2-5; D gene: .; V gene: TRBV9
CDR3 protein: CASSPRDNQETQYF; CDR3 DNA: TGTGCCAGCTCACCCCGGGACAACCAAGAGACCCAGTACTTC; clone size: few; J gene: TRBJ2-5; D gene: .; V gene: TRBV18
CDR3 protein: CSVVTGSQVPQHF; CDR3 DNA: TGCAGCGTGGTTACAGGGTCACAGGTGCCCCAGCATTTT; clone size: .; J gene: TRBJ1-5; D gene: .; V gene: TRBV29-1
CDR3 protein: CASSTGTGVNTGELFF; CDR3 DNA: TGTGCCAGCAGCACCGGGACAGGAGTCAACACCGGGGAGCTGTTTTTT; clone size: .; J gene: TRBJ2-2; D gene: TRBD1; V gene: TRBV5-4
CDR3 protein: CASSSGTSALTGELFF; CDR3 DNA: TGTGCCAGCAGTTCGGGGACTAGCGCTCTCACCGGGGAGCTGTTTTTT; clone size: .; J gene: TRBJ2-2; D gene: TRBD2; V gene: TRBV27
CDR3 protein: CASLVRDYEQYF; CDR3 DNA: TGTGCCAGCCTTGTCCGGGACTACGAGCAGTACTTC; clone size: .; J gene: TRBJ2-7; D gene: .; V gene: TRBV2
CDR3 protein: CASNIPGLQETQYF; CDR3 DNA: TGTGCCAGCAATATCCCAGGACTGCAAGAGACCCAGTACTTC; clone size: .; J gene: TRBJ2-5; D gene: .; V gene: TRBV6-5
CDR3 protein: CASSLIQGRGTNTGELFF; CDR3 DNA: TGTGCCAGCAGCCTCATTCAGGGGCGGGGGACTAACACCGGGGAGCTGTTTTTT; clone size: few; J gene: TRBJ2-2; D gene: .; V gene: TRBV7-9
CDR3 protein: CASSPGLPEVYGYTF; CDR3 DNA: TGTGCCAGCTCACCGGGACTTCCAGAGGTCTATGGCTACACCTTC; clone size: .; J gene: TRBJ1-2; D gene: .; V gene: TRBV18
CDR3 protein: CASSPWGSGRAGELFF; CDR3 DNA: TGTGCCAGCAGTCCCTGGGGGTCAGGGAGGGCCGGGGAGCTGTTTTTT; clone size: .; J gene: TRBJ2-2; D gene: TRBD2; V gene: TRBV27
CDR3 protein: CASKREATDTQYF; CDR3 DNA: TGTGCCAGCAAACGGGAGGCAACAGATACGCAGTATTTT; clone size: .; J gene: TRBJ2-3; D gene: TRBD2; V gene: TRBV28
CDR3 protein: CATSREPGGNEKLFF; CDR3 DNA: TGTGCCACCAGCAGAGAGCCAGGGGGCAATGAAAAACTGTTTTTT; clone size: .; J gene: TRBJ1-4; D gene: TRBD1; V gene: TRBV15
CDR3 protein: CASSLRPLRWEYNEQFF; CDR3 DNA: TGTGCTAGCAGCTTAAGGCCCCTCCGTTGGGAGTACAATGAGCAGTTCTTC; clone size: .; J gene: TRBJ2-1; D gene: .; V gene: TRBV7-7
CDR3 protein: CAMLGTTHGEQFF; CDR3 DNA: TGTGCCATGCTCGGGACTACTCACGGTGAGCAGTTCTTC; clone size: .; J gene: TRBJ2-1; D gene: TRBD2; V gene: TRBV2
CDR3 protein: CASSGTQDRGASPLHF; CDR3 DNA: TGTGCCAGCAGTGGGACTCAGGACAGGGGTGCCTCACCCCTCCACTTT; clone size: .; J gene: TRBJ1-6; D gene: TRBD1; V gene: TRBV6-1
CDR3 protein: CASSTTLTRYTF; CDR3 DNA: TGTGCCAGCAGTACCACTCTCACGAGGTACACCTTC; clone size: .; J gene: TRBJ1-2; D gene: .; V gene: TRBV12-3/TRBV12-4
CDR3 protein: CASSSGLYYEQYF; CDR3 DNA: TGTGCCAGCAGCTCGGGACTGTACTACGAGCAGTACTTC; clone size: .; J gene: TRBJ2-7; D gene: .; V gene: TRBV7-2
CDR3 protein: CASSPSRIRYGYTF; CDR3 DNA: TGTGCCAGCTCACCGAGCAGGATCCGCTATGGCTACACCTTC; clone size: .; J gene: TRBJ1-2; D gene: .; V gene: TRBV18
CDR3 protein: CASSLGRTSGIDTQYF; CDR3 DNA: TGTGCCAGCAGCTTAGGGAGGACTAGCGGGATCGATACGCAGTATTTT; clone size: .; J gene: TRBJ2-3; D gene: TRBD2; V gene: TRBV7-9
CDR3 protein: CASSTGAYEQYF; CDR3 DNA: TGCGCCAGCAGTACCGGGGCCTACGAGCAGTACTTC; clone size: .; J gene: TRBJ2-7; D gene: .; V gene: TRBV5-1